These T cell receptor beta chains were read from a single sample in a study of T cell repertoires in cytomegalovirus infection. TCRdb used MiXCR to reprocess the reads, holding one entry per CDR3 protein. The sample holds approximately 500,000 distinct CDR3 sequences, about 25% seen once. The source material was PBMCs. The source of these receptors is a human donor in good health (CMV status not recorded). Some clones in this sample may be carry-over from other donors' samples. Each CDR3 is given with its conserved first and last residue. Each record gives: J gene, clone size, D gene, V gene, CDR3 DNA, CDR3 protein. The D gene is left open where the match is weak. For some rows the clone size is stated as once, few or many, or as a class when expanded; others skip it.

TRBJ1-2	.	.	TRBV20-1	TGCAGTGCTAGGGGAGGGGCAGGGGATGGCTACACCTTC	CSARGGAGDGYTF
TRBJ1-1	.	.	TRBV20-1	TGCAGTGCTAGACAGGGGAACACTGAAGCTTTCTTT	CSARQGNTEAFF
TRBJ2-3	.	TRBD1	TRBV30	TGTGCCTGGAGTGTAAGGGGGCCCAGCACAGATACGCAGTATTTT	CAWSVRGPSTDTQYF
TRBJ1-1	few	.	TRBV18	TGTGCCAGCTTCGCCAGGGAGGCTACCAACACTGAAGCTTTCTTT	CASFAREATNTEAFF
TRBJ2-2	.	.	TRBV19	TGTGCCAGTAGTCCCCCCCGACCAAGGGGCGGGGAGCTGTTTTTT	CASSPPRPRGGELFF
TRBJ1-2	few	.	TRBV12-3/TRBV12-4	TGTGCCAGCAGTTTGTCGTGGGGCTACACCTTC	CASSLSWGYTF
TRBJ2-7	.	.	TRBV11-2	TGTGCCAGCAGTCCGGTTCGCTGGGACTACGAGCAGTACTTC	CASSPVRWDYEQYF
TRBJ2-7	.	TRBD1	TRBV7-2	TGTGCCAGCAGCAAGGACAGGGATGTGTCATACGAGCAGTATTTC	CASSKDRDVSYEQYF
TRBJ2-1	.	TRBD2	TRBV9	TGTGCCAGCAGCGCTGGGACTAGCGGGAGGGACCGGAATGAGCAGTTCTTC	CASSAGTSGRDRNEQFF
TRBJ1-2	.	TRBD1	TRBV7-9	TGTGCCAGCAGCCCTGACAGGGTGGGCTATGGCTACACCTTC	CASSPDRVGYGYTF
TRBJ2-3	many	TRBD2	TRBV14	TGTGCCAGCAGCCGCCCTGCGAATAGCGGGACCCCGGGCACAGATACGCAGTATTTT	CASSRPANSGTPGTDTQYF
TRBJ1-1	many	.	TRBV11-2	TGTGCCAGCAGCTTAAACACTAACACTGAAGCTTTCTTT	CASSLNTNTEAFF
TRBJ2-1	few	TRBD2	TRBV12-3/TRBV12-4	TGTGCCAGCAGAGAGACCGGGACTAGCGGGAGGGTAAAGGAGCAGTTCTTC	CASRETGTSGRVKEQFF
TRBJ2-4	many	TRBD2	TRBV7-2	TGTGCCAGCAGCTCATTTAGCGGGCCTAACATTCAGTACTTC	CASSSFSGPNIQYF
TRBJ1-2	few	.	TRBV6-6	TGTGCCAGCAGTTTACTCAACGGGAATGGCTACACCTTC	CASSLLNGNGYTF
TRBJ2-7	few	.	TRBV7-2	TGTGCCAGCAGCTTACCCCTAGATCGTTCCGAGCAGTACTTC	CASSLPLDRSEQYF
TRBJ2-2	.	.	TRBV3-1	TGTGCCAGCAGCCAAGAAGCAGGATTATCTGCCGGGGAGCTGTTTTTT	CASSQEAGLSAGELFF
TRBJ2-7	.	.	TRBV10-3	TGTGCCATCAGAGAACAAGGGAACGAGCAGTACTTC	CAIREQGNEQYF
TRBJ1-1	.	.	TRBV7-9	TGTGCCAGCAGCTTACAACAGCTGAACACTGAAGCTTTCTTT	CASSLQQLNTEAFF
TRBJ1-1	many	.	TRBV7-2	TGTGCCAGCAGCTTAGCCACTGAAGCTTTCTTT	CASSLATEAFF
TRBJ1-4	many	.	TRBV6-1	TGTGCCAGCAGCGAAGGACAAAATGAAAAACTGTTTTTT	CASSEGQNEKLFF
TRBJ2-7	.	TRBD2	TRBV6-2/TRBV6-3	TGTGCCAGCAGACCTAGCGGGAGGACCTCCTACGAGCAGTACTTC	CASRPSGRTSYEQYF
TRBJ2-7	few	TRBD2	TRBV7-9	TGTGCCAGCAGCTCCGGACTAGCGGGAGACTCCTACGAGCAGTACTTC	CASSSGLAGDSYEQYF
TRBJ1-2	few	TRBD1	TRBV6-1	TGTGCCAGCAAACCCGGGAACCCGGGACAGGGGGCAGGAGGCTACACCTTC	CASKPGNPGQGAGGYTF
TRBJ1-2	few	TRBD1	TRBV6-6	TGTGCCAGCAGACTTCTCATGGGACAGGGGTCGAACTATGGCTACACCTTC	CASRLLMGQGSNYGYTF
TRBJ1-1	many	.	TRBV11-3	TGTGCCAGCAGCTTAGTGGGGACGGCGAACACTGAAGCTTTCTTT	CASSLVGTANTEAFF
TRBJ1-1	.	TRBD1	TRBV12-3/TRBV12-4	TGTGCCAGCAGGCCAACAGGGGCGATAACTGAAGCTTTCTTT	CASRPTGAITEAFF
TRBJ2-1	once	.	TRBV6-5	TGTGCCAGCAGTCTGACATTAGGATCCTACAATGAGCAGTTCTTC	CASSLTLGSYNEQFF
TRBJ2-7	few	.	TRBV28	TGTGCCAGCAGTTTATTAGGGGGAAACGAGCAGTACTTC	CASSLLGGNEQYF
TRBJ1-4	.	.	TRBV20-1	TGCAGTGCTAGAGATGCGAGGGGGGGAGAAAAACTGTTTTTT	CSARDARGGEKLFF
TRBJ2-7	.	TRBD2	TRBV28	TGTGCCAGCAGTCTCCGGGACTACTCAACCTACGAGCAGTACTTC	CASSLRDYSTYEQYF
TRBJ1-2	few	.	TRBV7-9	TGTGCCAGCAGCCCACCAGGGCTTGCTGGCTACACCTTC	CASSPPGLAGYTF
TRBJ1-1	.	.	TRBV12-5	TGTGCTAGTGGTTTGGGGCTTCGGGGGAACACTGAAGCTTTCTTT	CASGLGLRGNTEAFF
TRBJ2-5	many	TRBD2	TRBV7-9	TGTGCCAGCAGCTTATTAGGGCGGGCTAGCGGCGTACAAGAGACCCAGTACTTC	CASSLLGRASGVQETQYF
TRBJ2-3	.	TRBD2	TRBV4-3	TGCGCCAGCAGCCAAGATCCGGGACTAGCCCCAGATACGCAGTATTTT	CASSQDPGLAPDTQYF
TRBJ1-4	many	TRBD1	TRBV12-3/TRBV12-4	TGTGCCAGCAGTGACCGGGACAGGGGCACTAATGAAAAACTGTTTTTT	CASSDRDRGTNEKLFF
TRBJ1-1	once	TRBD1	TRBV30	TGTGCCTGGGGGGACAGCTGGAACACTGAAGCTTTCTTT	CAWGDSWNTEAFF